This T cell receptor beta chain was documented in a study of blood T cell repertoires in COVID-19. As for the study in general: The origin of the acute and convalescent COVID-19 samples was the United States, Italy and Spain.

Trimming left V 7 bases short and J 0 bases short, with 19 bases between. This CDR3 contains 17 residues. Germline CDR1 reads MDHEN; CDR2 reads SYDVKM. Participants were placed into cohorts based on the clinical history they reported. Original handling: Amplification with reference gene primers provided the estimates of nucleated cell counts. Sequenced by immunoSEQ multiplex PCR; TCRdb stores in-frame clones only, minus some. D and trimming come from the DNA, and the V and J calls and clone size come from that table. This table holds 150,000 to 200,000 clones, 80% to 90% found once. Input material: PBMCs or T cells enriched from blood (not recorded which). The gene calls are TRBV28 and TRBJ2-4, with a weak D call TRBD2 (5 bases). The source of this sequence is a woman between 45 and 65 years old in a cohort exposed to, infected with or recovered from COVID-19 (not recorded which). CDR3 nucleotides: TGTGCCAGCACCTTCCGGGGAAACCTACTAGCCAAAAACATTCAGTACTTC. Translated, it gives CASTFRGNLLAKNIQYF.